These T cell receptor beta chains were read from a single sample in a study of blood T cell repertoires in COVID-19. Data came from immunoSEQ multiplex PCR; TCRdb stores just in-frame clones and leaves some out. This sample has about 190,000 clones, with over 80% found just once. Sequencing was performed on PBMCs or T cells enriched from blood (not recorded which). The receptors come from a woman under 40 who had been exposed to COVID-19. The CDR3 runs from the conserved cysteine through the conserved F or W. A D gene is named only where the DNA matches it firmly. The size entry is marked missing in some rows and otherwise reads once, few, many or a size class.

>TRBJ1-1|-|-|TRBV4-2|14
TGTGCCAGCAGCCAAGATCGGTTGAACACTGAAGCTTTCTTT
CASSQDRLNTEAFF
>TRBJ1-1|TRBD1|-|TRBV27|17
TGTGCCAGCAGTTCCGACAGGGGCGCCCATATGAACACTGAAGCTTTCTTT
CASSSDRGAHMNTEAFF
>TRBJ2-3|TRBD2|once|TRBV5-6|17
TGTGCCAGCAGCTCCCTCGACCTAGCGGGGGATCCAGATACGCAGTATTTT
CASSSLDLAGDPDTQYF
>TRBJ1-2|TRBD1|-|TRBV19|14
TGTGCCAGTAGTATTGGGGGAACAGGGGTTGGCTACACCTTC
CASSIGGTGVGYTF
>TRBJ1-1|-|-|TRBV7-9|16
TGTGCCAGCAGCCACCCTCCGGGGAGAAGAGACACTGAAGCTTTCTTT
CASSHPPGRRDTEAFF
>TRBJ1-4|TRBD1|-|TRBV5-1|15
TGCGCCAGCAGCATACCACAGGGGACTAATGAAAAACTGTTTTTT
CASSIPQGTNEKLFF
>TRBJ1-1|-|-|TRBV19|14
TGTGCCAGTAGTATAGCTGTGAGGCGAACTGAAGCTTTCTTT
CASSIAVRRTEAFF
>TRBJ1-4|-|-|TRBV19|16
TGTGCCAGTATCGATAGTGAGGATGCAACTAATGAAAAACTGTTTTTT
CASIDSEDATNEKLFF
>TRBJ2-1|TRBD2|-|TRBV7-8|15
TGTGCCAGCAGCTTAGTCGGGGGGGGGAACAATGAGCAGTTCTTC
CASSLVGGGNNEQFF
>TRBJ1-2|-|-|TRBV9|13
TGTGCCAGCAGCAATACAGGGAACTATGGCTACACCTTC
CASSNTGNYGYTF
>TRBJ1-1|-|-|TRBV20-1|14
TGCAGTGCTAGTCATTTACAGGGTAACACTGAAGCTTTCTTT
CSASHLQGNTEAFF
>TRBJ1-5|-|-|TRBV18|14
TGTGCCAGCTCACCCTTACCAGGGAATCAGCCCCAGCATTTT
CASSPLPGNQPQHF
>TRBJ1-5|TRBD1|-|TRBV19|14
TGTGCCAGTAGTATAGCAGGGGGCGGTCAGCCCCAGCATTTT
CASSIAGGGQPQHF
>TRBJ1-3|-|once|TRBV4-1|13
TGCGCCAGCGGTGGCGGGATGGGAAACACCATATATTTT
CASGGGMGNTIYF
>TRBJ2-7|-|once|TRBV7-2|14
TGTGCCAGCAGCTTAAAACGGGGGACCTCTGAGCAGTACTTC
CASSLKRGTSEQYF
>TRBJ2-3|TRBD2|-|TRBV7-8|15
TGTGCCAGCAGCACTGCGGGGGGGCCACCAGATACGCAGTATTTT
CASSTAGGPPDTQYF
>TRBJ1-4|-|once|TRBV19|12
TGTGCCAGTAGCGGTAGTAATGAAAAACTGTTTTTT
CASSGSNEKLFF
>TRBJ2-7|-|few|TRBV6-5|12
TGTGCCAGCAGTTACCCGCCGGGAAATACTTACTTC
CASSYPPGNTYF
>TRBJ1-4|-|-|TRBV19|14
TGTGCCAGTAGATCCCTCCAGGGAGGTGAAAAACTGTTTTTT
CASRSLQGGEKLFF
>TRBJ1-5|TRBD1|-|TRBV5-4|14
TGTGCCAGCAGCTTCAGGGGGAGCAATCAGCCCCAGCATTTT
CASSFRGSNQPQHF